This T cell receptor (beta chain) was recorded in a study of blood T cell repertoires in COVID-19. Overall study: Both acute and convalescent COVID-19 samples were obtained from the United States, Italy and Spain. Sample material is recorded as cDNA or gDNA derived from T cells, B-cell-depleted T cells, or PBMCs.

In the authors' methods: Amplifying reference gene primers gave estimates of nucleated cell counts. Profiled with immunoSEQ multiplex PCR; TCRdb holds only in-frame clones, not every one. V and J calls and clone size follow that table, whereas D and trimming were derived from the DNA. Among about 200,000 clones listed, approximately 91% were seen once. With 6 bases removed from V and 2 bases from J, the gap between germline ends came to 25 bases. From germline, CDR1 is MDHEN and CDR2 SYDVKM. This CDR3 is 18 amino acids long. The gene calls are TRBV28 and TRBJ1-1; tentatively, D is TRBD1 (6 bases). The source is a man younger than 30 with active or convalescent COVID-19. Material: peripheral blood. CDR3 amino acids: CASSPPVGGVVGNTEAFF. CDR3 DNA: TGTGCCAGCAGCCCCCCTGTAGGGGGGGTGGTAGGTAACACTGAAGCTTTCTTT.